A selection of T cell receptor beta chains follows, all from one sample in a study of blood T cell repertoires in COVID-19. Measured with immunoSEQ multiplex PCR; TCRdb has only the in-frame clones, and not every one. The table includes about 190,000 clones, 82% detected once. The sequencing input was peripheral blood. The receptor set was obtained from a woman of 80 years or more with active or convalescent COVID-19. Each CDR3 is given with its conserved first and last residue. D genes are given only for firm matches. Some rows have no size entry. The others give once, few or many, or a class for an expanded clone.

D: TRBD1
J: TRBJ1-5
size: -
V: TRBV11-2
CDR3: CASSLLGGIQPQHF
DNA: TGTGCCAGCAGCCTATTAGGGGGCATTCAGCCCCAGCATTTT

D: -
J: TRBJ2-1
size: -
V: TRBV29-1
CDR3: CSVVKITTFTGNEQFF
DNA: TGCAGCGTTGTAAAGATAACGACATTTACTGGGAATGAGCAGTTCTTC

D: -
J: TRBJ2-3
size: -
V: TRBV5-4
CDR3: CASSLDRRPISTDTQYF
DNA: TGTGCCAGCAGCTTGGACCGGCGGCCCATTAGCACAGATACGCAGTATTTT

D: TRBD1
J: TRBJ1-1
size: -
V: TRBV28
CDR3: CASSFSGGGNTEAFF
DNA: TGTGCCAGCAGTTTCTCAGGGGGCGGAAACACTGAAGCTTTCTTT

D: -
J: TRBJ2-5
size: -
V: TRBV3-1/TRBV3-2
CDR3: CASSQVRGVGGQETQYF
DNA: TGTGCCAGCAGCCAAGTGAGAGGAGTGGGGGGCCAAGAGACCCAGTACTTC

D: TRBD1
J: TRBJ1-1
size: -
V: TRBV2
CDR3: CASRVRQGTEAFF
DNA: TGTGCCAGCAGGGTTCGACAGGGCACTGAAGCTTTCTTT

D: -
J: TRBJ1-6
size: -
V: TRBV5-6
CDR3: CASSLGPSYNSPLHF
DNA: TGTGCCAGCAGCTTGGGGCCCTCCTATAATTCACCCCTCCACTTT

D: TRBD1
J: TRBJ1-1
size: -
V: TRBV7-3
CDR3: CASRRTGGGAEAFF
DNA: TGTGCCAGCAGGAGGACAGGGGGCGGCGCTGAAGCTTTCTTT

D: -
J: TRBJ1-1
size: -
V: TRBV30
CDR3: CAWSSGVRLNTEAFF
DNA: TGTGCCTGGAGTTCCGGGGTAAGGCTGAACACTGAAGCTTTCTTT

D: -
J: TRBJ2-1
size: once
V: TRBV6-2/TRBV6-3
CDR3: CASSYWERANEQFF
DNA: TGTGCCAGCAGTTATTGGGAGAGGGCAAATGAGCAGTTCTTC

D: TRBD1
J: TRBJ1-4
size: -
V: TRBV28
CDR3: CAISGQLNEKLFF
DNA: TGTGCCATATCGGGACAGTTAAATGAAAAACTGTTTTTT

D: -
J: TRBJ2-1
size: -
V: TRBV28
CDR3: CASRLPGAVNEQFF
DNA: TGTGCCAGCAGACTCCCGGGAGCCGTCAATGAGCAGTTCTTC

D: -
J: TRBJ1-1
size: -
V: TRBV11-2
CDR3: CASSLGAPLNTEAFF
DNA: TGTGCCAGCAGCTTAGGCGCCCCATTGAACACTGAAGCTTTCTTT

D: -
J: TRBJ1-2
size: -
V: TRBV2
CDR3: CAATRGNSGYTF
DNA: TGTGCCGCGACCCGGGGGAACTCCGGCTACACCTTC

D: TRBD1
J: TRBJ1-3
size: -
V: TRBV29-1
CDR3: CSVGSWRGLVGNTIYF
DNA: TGCAGCGTTGGATCTTGGAGGGGGCTCGTGGGAAACACCATATATTTT

D: -
J: TRBJ1-1
size: -
V: TRBV28
CDR3: CASSRVEAFF
DNA: TGTGCCAGCAGCCGGGTTGAAGCTTTCTTT

D: TRBD2
J: TRBJ2-7
size: -
V: TRBV18
CDR3: CASSPGTSPYEQYF
DNA: TGTGCCAGCTCACCCGGGACTAGTCCCTACGAGCAGTACTTC

D: TRBD2
J: TRBJ2-7
size: -
V: TRBV28
CDR3: CASSLGGFEQYF
DNA: TGTGCCAGCAGTTTGGGAGGGTTCGAGCAGTACTTC

D: TRBD1
J: TRBJ2-4
size: -
V: TRBV5-4
CDR3: CASSSFRPQGENIQYF
DNA: TGTGCCAGCAGCTCCTTTCGGCCCCAGGGGGAAAACATTCAGTACTTC

D: TRBD1
J: TRBJ1-4
size: -
V: TRBV5-1
CDR3: CASSLEGQRATNEKLFF
DNA: TGCGCCAGCAGCTTGGAGGGACAGAGAGCAACTAATGAAAAACTGTTTTTT

D: TRBD2
J: TRBJ2-1
size: -
V: TRBV11-1
CDR3: CASSLLAGIYNEQFF
DNA: TGTGCCAGCAGCTTATTAGCGGGGATCTACAATGAGCAGTTCTTC

D: -
J: TRBJ2-7
size: -
V: TRBV10-1
CDR3: CASSDYSFSYEQYF
DNA: TGCGCCAGCAGTGACTACTCGTTCTCCTACGAGCAGTACTTC

D: -
J: TRBJ2-5
size: -
V: TRBV18
CDR3: CASSPRGQETQYF
DNA: TGTGCCAGCTCACCAAGGGGCCAAGAGACCCAGTACTTC

D: TRBD1
J: TRBJ1-2
size: -
V: TRBV9
CDR3: CASSPSTGEINYGYTF
DNA: TGTGCCAGCAGCCCTTCGACAGGGGAAATTAACTATGGCTACACCTTC

D: -
J: TRBJ2-2
size: -
V: TRBV27
CDR3: CASSYMTGELFF
DNA: TGTGCCAGCAGTTATATGACCGGGGAGCTGTTTTTT

D: -
J: TRBJ1-4
size: -
V: TRBV6-5
CDR3: CASRRGGATNEKLFF
DNA: TGTGCCAGCAGAAGGGGGGGGGCAACTAATGAAAAACTGTTTTTT

D: -
J: TRBJ1-2
size: -
V: TRBV4-1
CDR3: CASSQDIQGLYGYTF
DNA: TGCGCCAGCAGCCAAGATATACAGGGATTATATGGCTACACCTTC

D: TRBD1
J: TRBJ2-7
size: -
V: TRBV14
CDR3: CASSQEAQGAKYF
DNA: TGTGCCAGCAGCCAAGAGGCCCAGGGGGCAAAGTACTTC

D: -
J: TRBJ2-1
size: -
V: TRBV6-5
CDR3: CASSIRGSEQFF
DNA: TGTGCCAGCAGTATCAGGGGAAGTGAGCAGTTCTTC

D: -
J: TRBJ1-2
size: -
V: TRBV28
CDR3: CASRTEAPNYGYTF
DNA: TGTGCCAGCAGGACAGAAGCTCCTAACTATGGCTACACCTTC

D: -
J: TRBJ1-1
size: -
V: TRBV29-1
CDR3: CSVLRGFMNTEAFF
DNA: TGCAGCGTTCTTCGGGGGTTCATGAACACTGAAGCTTTCTTT